This T cell receptor (beta chain) derives from a study of blood T cell repertoires in COVID-19. Turning to the study itself: Samples of COVID-19 (acute and convalescent) were obtained from the United States, Italy and Spain. Sources were T cells, B-cell-depleted T cells, or PBMCs; the material itself was cDNA or gDNA.

Original handling: Reference gene primers were amplified, and this amplification served to estimate nucleated cell counts. Libraries were prepared by immunoSEQ multiplex PCR; TCRdb keeps only in-frame clonotypes and omits some of them. V and J calls and clone size are as listed in that table; D and trimming were resolved from the DNA. The table shows 200,000 or so clones, with roughly 80% occurring only once. Germline CDR1 is LNHDA and CDR2 is SQIVND (reference sequence). V lost 3 bases and J lost 0, with 9 bases in between. The CDR3 has 15 residues. The sequence was obtained from a man aged 55-75 years with active or convalescent COVID-19. The genes are TRBV19 and TRBJ1-3, with TRBD1 as a possible D gene (6 bases). The source material was peripheral blood. CDR3 DNA: TGTGCCAGTAGTATCTCAGGGGACTCTGGAAACACCATATATTTT. Its translation: CASSISGDSGNTIYF. Based on the CDR3 plus reference TRBV19 and TRBJ1-3, the full variable domain is DGGITQSPKYLFRKEGQNVTLSCEQNLNHDAMYWYRQDPGQGLRLIYYSQIVNDFQKGDIAEGYSVSREKKESFPLTVTSAQKNPTAFYLCASSISGDSGNTIYFGEGSWLTVV.